Here is one T cell receptor beta chain with its context. Its target is not known. At one end, the junction sequence differs from germline, possibly due to a read error. The data are from a study of cytomegalovirus exposure and HLA in healthy donors. PCR employed 60 Vbeta and 13 Jbeta primers. This table comes from immunoSEQ multiplex PCR, and its TCRdb copy is limited to in-frame clones, with some not included. The data show about 64,000 clones, 85% seen once. The CDR3 contains 15 residues. The germline V gene encodes CDR1 MNHNS and CDR2 SASEGT. Donors sampled were nominally healthy, though unrecorded immune exposures were likely. Study-wide findings and caveats: Presence/absence comparisons presumed near-even sequencing depth among donors. Three chains tied to CMV proved CMV antigen-specific in vitro. CMV serostatus was the sole immune exposure data available.

The source material was PBMCs. The TCR originated in a female donor in good health and CMV-seronegative. V gene TRBV6-1 combines with J gene TRBJ2-7, with TRBD1 matching 8 bases. Written as DNA, the CDR3 is TGTGTCAGCAGTGAAAGCAGGGGGCTATCCTACGAGCAGTACTTC. Protein sequence: CVSSESRGLSYEQYF.